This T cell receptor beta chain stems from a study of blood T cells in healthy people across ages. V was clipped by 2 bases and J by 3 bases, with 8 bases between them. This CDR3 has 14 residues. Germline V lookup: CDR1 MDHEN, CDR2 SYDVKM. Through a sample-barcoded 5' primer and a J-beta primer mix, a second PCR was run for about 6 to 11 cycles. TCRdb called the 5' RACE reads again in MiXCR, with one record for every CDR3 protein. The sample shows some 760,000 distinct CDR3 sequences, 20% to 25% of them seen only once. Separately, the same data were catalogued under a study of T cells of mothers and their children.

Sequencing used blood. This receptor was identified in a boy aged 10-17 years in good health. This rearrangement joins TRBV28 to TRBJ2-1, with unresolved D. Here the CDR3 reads CASSLRNSYNEQFF. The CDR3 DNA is TGTGCCAGCAGTTTAAGGAACAGCTACAATGAGCAGTTCTTC.